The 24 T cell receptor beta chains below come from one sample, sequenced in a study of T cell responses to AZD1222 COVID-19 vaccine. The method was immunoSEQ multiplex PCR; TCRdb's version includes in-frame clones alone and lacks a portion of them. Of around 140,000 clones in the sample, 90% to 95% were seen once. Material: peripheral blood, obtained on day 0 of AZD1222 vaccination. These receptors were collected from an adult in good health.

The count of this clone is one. The CDR3 is CASSQGLGMVGEQYF. The CDR3 DNA reads TGTGCCAGCAGCCAAGGGTTGGGCATGGTAGGTGAGCAGTACTTC. The chain employs TRBV3-1 (or the pseudogene TRBV3-2) and TRBJ2-7; D gene uncertain. The CDR3 contains 15 residues. The germline V gene encodes CDR1 LGHDT and CDR2 YNNKEL (reference sequence). V dropped 1 base and J dropped 7 bases, with 17 bases sitting between them.

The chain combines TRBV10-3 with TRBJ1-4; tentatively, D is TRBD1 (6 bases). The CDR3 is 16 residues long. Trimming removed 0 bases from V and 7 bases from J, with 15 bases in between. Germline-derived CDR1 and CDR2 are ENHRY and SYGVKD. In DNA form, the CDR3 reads TGTGCCATCAGTGAGTCCGACAGGAGCTCTGTTGAAAAACTGTTTTTT. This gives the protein CAISESDRSSVEKLFF.

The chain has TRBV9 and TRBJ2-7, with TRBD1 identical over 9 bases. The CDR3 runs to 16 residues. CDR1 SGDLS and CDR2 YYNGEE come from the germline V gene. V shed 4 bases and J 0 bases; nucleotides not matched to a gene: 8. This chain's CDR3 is CASSPGTGKSSYEQYF. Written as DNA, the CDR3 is TGTGCCAGCAGCCCGGGGACAGGGAAGAGCTCCTACGAGCAGTACTTC.

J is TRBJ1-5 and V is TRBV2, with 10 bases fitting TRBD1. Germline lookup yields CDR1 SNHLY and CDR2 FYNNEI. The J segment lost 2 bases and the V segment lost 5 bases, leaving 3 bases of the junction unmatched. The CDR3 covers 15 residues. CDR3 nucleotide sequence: TGTGCCAGCAGTAAGGACAGGGGGGGCAATCAGCCCCAGCATTTT. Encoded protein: CASSKDRGGNQPQHF.

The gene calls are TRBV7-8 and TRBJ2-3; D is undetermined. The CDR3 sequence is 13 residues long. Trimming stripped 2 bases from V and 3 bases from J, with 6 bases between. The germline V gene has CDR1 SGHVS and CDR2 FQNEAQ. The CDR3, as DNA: TGTGCCAGCAGCTTAACTCATACAGATACGCAGTATTTT. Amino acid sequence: CASSLTHTDTQYF. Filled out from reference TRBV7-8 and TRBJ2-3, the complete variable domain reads GAGVSQSPRYKVAKRGQDVALRCDPISGHVSLFWYQQALGQGPEFLTYFQNEAQLDKSGLPSDRFFAERPEGSVSTLKIQRTQQEDSAVYLCASSLTHTDTQYFGPGTRLTVL.

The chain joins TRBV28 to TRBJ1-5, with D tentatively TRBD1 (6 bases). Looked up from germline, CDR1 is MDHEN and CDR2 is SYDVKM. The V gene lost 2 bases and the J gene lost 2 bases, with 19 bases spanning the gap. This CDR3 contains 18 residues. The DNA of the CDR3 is TGTGCCAGCAGTTTAGGGACACGTGGGCCCTTGGGCAATCAGCCCCAGCATTTT. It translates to CASSLGTRGPLGNQPQHF.

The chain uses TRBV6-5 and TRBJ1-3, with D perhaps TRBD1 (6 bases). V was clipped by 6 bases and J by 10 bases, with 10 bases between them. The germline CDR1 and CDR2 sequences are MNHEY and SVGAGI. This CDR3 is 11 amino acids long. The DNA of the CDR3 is TGTGCCAGCAGCGCAGGGGTTACCATATATTTT. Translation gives CASSAGVTIYF.

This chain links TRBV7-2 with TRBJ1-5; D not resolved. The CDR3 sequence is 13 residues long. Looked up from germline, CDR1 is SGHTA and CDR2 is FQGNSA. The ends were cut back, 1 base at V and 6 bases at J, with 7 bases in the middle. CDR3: CASSLGAGQPQHF. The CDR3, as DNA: TGTGCCAGCAGCTTAGGCGCAGGTCAGCCCCAGCATTTT. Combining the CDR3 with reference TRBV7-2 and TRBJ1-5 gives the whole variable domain GAGVSQSPSNKVTEKGKDVELRCDPISGHTALYWYRQSLGQGLEFLIYFQGNSAPDKSGLPSDRFSAERTGGSVSTLTIQRTQQEDSAVYLCASSLGAGQPQHFGDGTRLSIL.

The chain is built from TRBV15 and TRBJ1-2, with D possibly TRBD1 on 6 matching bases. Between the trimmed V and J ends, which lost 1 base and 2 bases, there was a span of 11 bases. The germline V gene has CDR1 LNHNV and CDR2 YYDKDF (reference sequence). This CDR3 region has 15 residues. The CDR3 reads CATSRARTENYGYTF. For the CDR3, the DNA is TGTGCCACCAGCAGAGCTCGGACAGAGAACTATGGCTACACCTTC.

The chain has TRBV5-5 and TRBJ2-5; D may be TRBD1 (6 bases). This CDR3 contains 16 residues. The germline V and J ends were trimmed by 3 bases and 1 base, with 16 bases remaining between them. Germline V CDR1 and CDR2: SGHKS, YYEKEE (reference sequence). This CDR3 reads CASSSTRDNGQETQYF. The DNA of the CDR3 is TGTGCCAGCAGCTCGACCCGGGACAACGGCCAAGAGACCCAGTACTTC. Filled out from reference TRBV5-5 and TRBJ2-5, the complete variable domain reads DAGVTQSPTHLIKTRGQQVTLRCSPISGHKSVSWYQQVLGQGPQFIFQYYEKEERGRGNFPDRFSARQFPNYSSELNVNALLLGDSALYLCASSSTRDNGQETQYFGPGTRLLVL.

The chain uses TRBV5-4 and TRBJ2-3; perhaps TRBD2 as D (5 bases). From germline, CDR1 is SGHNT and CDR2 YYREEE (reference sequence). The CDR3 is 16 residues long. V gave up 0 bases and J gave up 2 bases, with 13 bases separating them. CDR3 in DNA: TGTGCCAGCAGCTTGGTCCAGCGGAGAGACACAGATACGCAGTATTTT. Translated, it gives CASSLVQRRDTDTQYF.

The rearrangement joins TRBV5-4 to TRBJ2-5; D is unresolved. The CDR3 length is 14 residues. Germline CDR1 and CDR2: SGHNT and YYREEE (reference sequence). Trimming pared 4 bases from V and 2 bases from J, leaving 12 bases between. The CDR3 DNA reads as TGTGCCAGCAGCGAAATTAGTTGGCAAGAGACCCAGTACTTC. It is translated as CASSEISWQETQYF. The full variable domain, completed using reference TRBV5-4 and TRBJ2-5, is ETGVTQSPTHLIKTRGQQVTLRCSSQSGHNTVSWYQQALGQGPQFIFQYYREEENGRGNFPPRFSGLQFPNYSSELNVNALELDDSALYLCASSEISWQETQYFGPGTRLLVL.

CDR3 coding DNA: TGTGCCAGCAGCGTTTCCGGGCCCACCTATGATGGCTACACCTTC. Amino acids: CASSVSGPTYDGYTF. J is TRBJ1-2 and V is TRBV11-2; D call uncertain. The CDR3 is made up of 15 amino acids. Trimming removed 5 bases from V and 6 bases from J, with 19 bases in between. The germline V gene encodes CDR1 SGHAT and CDR2 FQNNGV.

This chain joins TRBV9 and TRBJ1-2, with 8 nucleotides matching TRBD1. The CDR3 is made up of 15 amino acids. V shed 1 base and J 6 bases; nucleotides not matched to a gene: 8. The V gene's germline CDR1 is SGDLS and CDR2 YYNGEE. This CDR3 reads CASSVLTTGADGYTF. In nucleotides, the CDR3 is TGTGCCAGCAGCGTACTGACGACAGGGGCAGATGGCTACACCTTC.

The CDR3 loop is CASSVADNKETQYF. The CDR3 nucleotides are TGTGCCAGCAGCGTCGCCGATAATAAAGAGACCCAGTACTTC. The gene calls are TRBV9 and TRBJ2-5; D gene uncertain. The CDR3 contains 14 residues. Germline assignment: CDR1 SGDLS and CDR2 YYNGEE. Trimming took 2 bases from V and 3 from J, leaving 11 bases between them.

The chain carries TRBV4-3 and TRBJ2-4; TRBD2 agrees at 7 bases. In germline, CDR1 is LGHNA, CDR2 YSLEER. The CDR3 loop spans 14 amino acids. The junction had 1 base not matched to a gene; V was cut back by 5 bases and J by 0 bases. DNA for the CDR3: TGCGCCAGCAGCTCGGGGGGAGCCAAAAACATTCAGTACTTC. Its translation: CASSSGGAKNIQYF.

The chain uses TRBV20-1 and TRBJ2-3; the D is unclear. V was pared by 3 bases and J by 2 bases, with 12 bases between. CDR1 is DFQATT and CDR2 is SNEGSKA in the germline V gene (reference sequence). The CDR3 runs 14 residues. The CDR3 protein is CSASGDSITDTQYF. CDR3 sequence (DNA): TGCAGTGCTAGTGGCGACTCCATCACAGATACGCAGTATTTT.

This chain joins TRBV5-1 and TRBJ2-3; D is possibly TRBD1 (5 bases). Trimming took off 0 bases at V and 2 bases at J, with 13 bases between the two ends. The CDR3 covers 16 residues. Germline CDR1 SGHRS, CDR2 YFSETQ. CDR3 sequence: CASSLEAGSTTDTQYF. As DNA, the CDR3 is TGCGCCAGCAGCTTGGAGGCAGGGTCGACCACAGATACGCAGTATTTT.

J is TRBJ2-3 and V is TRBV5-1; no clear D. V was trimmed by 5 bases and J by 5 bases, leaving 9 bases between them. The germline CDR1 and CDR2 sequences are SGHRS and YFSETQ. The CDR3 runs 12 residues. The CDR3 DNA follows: TGCGCCAGCAGGGATCCGGTAGATACGCAGTATTTT. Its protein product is CASRDPVDTQYF. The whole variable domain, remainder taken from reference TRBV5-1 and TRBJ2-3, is KAGVTQTPRYLIKTRGQQVTLSCSPISGHRSVSWYQQTPGQGLQFLFEYFSETQRNKGNFPGRFSGRQFSNSRSEMNVSTLELGDSALYLCASRDPVDTQYFGPGTRLTVL.

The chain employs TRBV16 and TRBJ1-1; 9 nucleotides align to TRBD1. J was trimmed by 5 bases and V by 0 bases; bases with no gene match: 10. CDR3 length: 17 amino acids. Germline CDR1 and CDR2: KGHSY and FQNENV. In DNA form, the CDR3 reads TGTGCCAGCAGCCAATCTCACAGGGGGCGGGGAGGAACTGAAGCTTTCTTT. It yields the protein CASSQSHRGRGGTEAFF.

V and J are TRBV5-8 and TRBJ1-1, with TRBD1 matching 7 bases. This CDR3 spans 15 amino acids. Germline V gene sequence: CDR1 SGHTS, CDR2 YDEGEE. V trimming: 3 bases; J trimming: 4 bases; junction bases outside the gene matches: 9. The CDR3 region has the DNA TGTGCCAGCAGCTCATTGGACAGGAGGGGCACTGAAGCTTTCTTT. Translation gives CASSSLDRRGTEAFF.

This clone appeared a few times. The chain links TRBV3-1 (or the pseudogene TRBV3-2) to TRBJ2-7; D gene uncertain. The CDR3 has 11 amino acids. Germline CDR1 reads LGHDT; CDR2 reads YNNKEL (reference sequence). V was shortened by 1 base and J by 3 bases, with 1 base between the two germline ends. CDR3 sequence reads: CASSQGYEQYF. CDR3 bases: TGTGCCAGCAGCCAAGGCTACGAGCAGTACTTC.

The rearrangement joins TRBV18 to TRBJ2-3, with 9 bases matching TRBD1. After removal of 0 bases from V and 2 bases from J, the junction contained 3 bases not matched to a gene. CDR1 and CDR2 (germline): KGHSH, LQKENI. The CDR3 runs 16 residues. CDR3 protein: CASSPPGTGSTDTQYF. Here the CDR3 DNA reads TGTGCCAGCTCACCACCCGGGACAGGGTCCACAGATACGCAGTATTTT.

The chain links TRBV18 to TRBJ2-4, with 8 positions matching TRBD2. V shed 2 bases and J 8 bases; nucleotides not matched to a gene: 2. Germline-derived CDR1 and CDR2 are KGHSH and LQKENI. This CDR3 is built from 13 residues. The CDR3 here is CASSPSGGDIQYF. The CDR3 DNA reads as TGTGCCAGCTCACCATCGGGGGGGGACATTCAGTACTTC.